Presented here are 30 T cell receptor beta chains from one specimen sequenced in a study of blood T cell repertoires in COVID-19. Sequenced by immunoSEQ multiplex PCR; TCRdb stores in-frame clones only, minus some. The table has about 100,000 clones, about 80% seen once; the top ten hold roughly 31%. The material sequenced was peripheral blood. These receptors all come from a man between 70 and 80 years old with active or convalescent COVID-19.

The chain employs TRBV2 and TRBJ1-2; TRBD1 matches at 7 bases. Germline V gene data show CDR1 as SNHLY and CDR2 as FYNNEI. The CDR3 is 15 amino acids. J was trimmed by 6 bases and V by 2 bases; bases with no gene match: 9. As DNA, the CDR3 is TGTGCCAGCAGTGAACTGGGCAGGGGGGTAGATGGCTACACCTTC. Residues: CASSELGRGVDGYTF. The complete variable domain, with remaining parts taken from reference TRBV2 and TRBJ1-2, reads EPEVTQTPSHQVTQMGQEVILRCVPISNHLYFYWYRQILGQKVEFLVSFYNNEISEKSEIFDDQFSVERPDGSNFTLKIRSTKLEDSAMYFCASSELGRGVDGYTFGSGTRLTVV.

This CDR3 is CASSLGTVNYGYTF. The CDR3 bases are TGCGCCAGCAGCCTGGGGACAGTTAACTATGGCTACACCTTC. The rearrangement links TRBV5-1 to TRBJ1-2; 7 bases are a match to TRBD1. This CDR3 comprises 14 residues. Germline CDR1 is SGHRS and CDR2 is YFSETQ. The J segment lost 1 base and the V segment lost 4 bases, leaving 4 bases of the junction unmatched.

This chain connects TRBV29-1 to TRBJ2-7, with unresolved D. Germline CDR1 reads SQVTM; CDR2 reads ANQGSEA. This CDR3 comprises 14 residues. Trimming stripped 3 bases from V and 2 bases from J, with 14 bases between. The CDR3 protein is CSVEVGLTPYEQYF. Written as DNA, the CDR3 is TGCAGCGTTGAGGTGGGCCTGACCCCCTACGAGCAGTACTTC.

This chain uses TRBV27 with TRBJ2-1; the match to TRBD2 covers 15 bases. Germline trimming cut 3 bases from V and 4 bases from J; bases unmatched to any gene: 13. The CDR3 has 20 residues. Germline loops: CDR1 MNHEY, CDR2 SMNVEV (reference sequence). The CDR3 region is CASSFSQGLAGGLKYNEQFF. In DNA form, the CDR3 reads TGTGCCAGCAGTTTCTCACAGGGACTAGCGGGAGGCTTAAAGTACAATGAGCAGTTCTTC.

The V and J genes are TRBV9 and TRBJ2-1, with TRBD2 matching 8 bases. V dropped 3 bases and J dropped 1; count of bases not matched to a gene: 6. Germline loops: CDR1 SGDLS, CDR2 YYNGEE. The CDR3 length is 16 residues. For the CDR3, the DNA is TGTGCCAGCAGCGCCCTCGGGGGGGGGTCCTACAATGAGCAGTTCTTC. This codes for CASSALGGGSYNEQFF.

The chain uses TRBV27 and TRBJ2-7; TRBD2 matches 11 bases. V trimming: 5 bases; J trimming: 0 bases; junction bases outside the gene matches: 3. Germline V lookup: CDR1 MNHEY, CDR2 SMNVEV (reference sequence). The CDR3 sequence is 15 residues long. This chain's CDR3 is CASSPTSGSSYEQYF. The DNA of the CDR3 is TGTGCCAGCAGTCCAACTAGCGGGAGCTCCTACGAGCAGTACTTC.

The chain couples TRBV4-1 to TRBJ1-1; TRBD1 matches at 7 bases. With V trimmed by 1 base and J by 3 bases, 11 bases remained unmatched. The CDR3 consists of 17 residues. The germline gives CDR1 MGHRA, CDR2 YSYEKL. The CDR3: CASSQGVARTGDTEAFF. The CDR3 region has the DNA TGCGCCAGCAGCCAAGGCGTTGCCCGGACAGGAGACACTGAAGCTTTCTTT.

The rearrangement uses TRBV3-1 (or the pseudogene TRBV3-2) and TRBJ1-2; 11 nucleotides agree with TRBD1. Germline trimming cut 4 bases from V and 4 bases from J; bases unmatched to any gene: 2. The length of the CDR3 is 14 residues. Germline CDR1 is LGHDT and CDR2 is YNNKEL (reference sequence). CDR3 residues: CASSLGQGAYGYTF. As DNA, the CDR3 is TGTGCCAGCAGCCTCGGACAGGGGGCCTATGGCTACACCTTC.

The V call is TRBV9, the J call TRBJ1-2, with D possibly TRBD1 on 5 matching bases. In germline, CDR1 is SGDLS, CDR2 YYNGEE. The V gene lost 3 bases and the J gene lost 3 bases, with 9 bases spanning the gap. The CDR3 totals 13 residues. The CDR3: CASSGDSDYGYTF. CDR3 sequence (DNA): TGTGCCAGCAGCGGTGACAGTGACTATGGCTACACCTTC.

This clone has a handful of counts. The gene calls are TRBV5-4 and TRBJ1-6, with D maybe TRBD1 (6 bases). The V and J ends lost 2 bases and 7 bases respectively, with 10 bases between them. Germline V gene lookup returns CDR1 SGHNT and CDR2 YYREEE (reference sequence). The CDR3 is 14 residues long. CDR3 nucleotides: TGTGCCAGCAGCTTTTGGGGGCGGAATTCACCCCTCCACTTT. It translates to CASSFWGRNSPLHF.

The chain couples TRBV14 to TRBJ1-1; D unclear. The germline V and J ends were trimmed by 1 base and 6 bases, with 12 bases remaining between them. The CDR3 loop spans 14 amino acids. Germline V gene lookup returns CDR1 SGHDN and CDR2 FVKESK. In nucleotides, the CDR3 is TGTGCCAGCAGCCAAGCCCGGGGAATCGCTGAAGCTTTCTTT. Its protein is CASSQARGIAEAFF.

The J gene is TRBJ2-5, the V gene TRBV6-5; 10 bases line up with TRBD2. The V gene end was trimmed by 8 bases and the J gene end by 5 bases; junction bases not matched to a gene: 11. Germline CDR1 MNHEY, CDR2 SVGAGI. The CDR3 totals 15 residues. The CDR3 nucleotides are TGTGCCAGCCTTGGACTAGCGGCGTCATTCGAGACCCAGTACTTC. Translating it yields CASLGLAASFETQYF.

The gene calls are TRBV3-1 (or the pseudogene TRBV3-2) and TRBJ2-5, with TRBD2 identical over 10 bases. The CDR3 loop spans 14 amino acids. Germline V gene sequence: CDR1 LGHDT, CDR2 YNNKEL (reference sequence). With V trimmed by 4 bases and J by 5 bases, 4 bases remained unmatched. The CDR3 sequence is CASSPSGGLETQYF. CDR3 coding DNA: TGTGCCAGCAGCCCTAGCGGGGGTCTCGAGACCCAGTACTTC.

This clone occurred once. This chain connects TRBV25-1 to TRBJ2-5; 15 bases agree with TRBD2. The CDR3 loop spans 18 amino acids. The V and J ends lost 5 bases and 5 bases, in that order; junction bases with no gene match: 12. The germline CDR1 and CDR2 sequences are MGHDK and SYGVNS. The DNA for the CDR3 is TGTGCCAGCAGTAAACGGACTAGCGGGGGGGCCTTCAGGGAGACCCAGTACTTC. This codes for CASSKRTSGGAFRETQYF.

The chain employs TRBV5-1 and TRBJ2-7, with TRBD1 identical over 9 bases. The CDR3 consists of 15 residues. The V and J ends lost 4 bases and 7 bases, in that order; junction bases with no gene match: 12. The V gene's germline CDR1 is SGHRS and CDR2 YFSETQ. The CDR3 sequence is CASSPTGGRTGEQYF. In DNA, the CDR3 is TGCGCCAGCAGCCCGACAGGGGGTCGAACGGGAGAGCAGTACTTC. Supplemented by reference TRBV5-1 and TRBJ2-7, the full variable domain reads KAGVTQTPRYLIKTRGQQVTLSCSPISGHRSVSWYQQTPGQGLQFLFEYFSETQRNKGNFPGRFSGRQFSNSRSEMNVSTLELGDSALYLCASSPTGGRTGEQYFGPGTRLTVT.

This clone has just one count. The CDR3 DNA follows: TGTGCCAGCAGCTTACGAGGGACAGGAGAAGCTACGCAGTATTTT. This codes for CASSLRGTGEATQYF. The chain joins TRBV7-9 to TRBJ2-3; 8 nucleotides agree with TRBD1. The V segment lost 2 bases and the J segment 8 bases; nucleotides outside the gene matches: 9. Germline CDR1 is SEHNR and CDR2 is FQNEAQ (reference sequence). There are 15 residues in the CDR3.

V is TRBV9 and J is TRBJ1-6; D is perhaps TRBD1 (5 bases). Germline V gene data show CDR1 as SGDLS and CDR2 as YYNGEE. V was trimmed by 5 bases and J by 0 bases, leaving 15 bases between them. CDR3 length equals 17 residues. As DNA, the CDR3 is TGTGCCAGCAGTGAGGCGGGGGGTAGCTCCTATAATTCACCCCTCCACTTT. As protein: CASSEAGGSSYNSPLHF. Looking up the rest from reference TRBV9 and TRBJ1-6 gives the full variable domain: DSGVTQTPKHLITATGQRVTLRCSPRSGDLSVYWYQQSLDQGLQFLIQYYNGEERAKGNILERFSAQQFPDLHSELNLSSLELGDSALYFCASSEAGGSSYNSPLHFGNGTRLTVT.

The rearrangement uses TRBV28 and TRBJ2-6; a weak D match, TRBD1 (5 bases). The CDR3 has 14 amino acids. Germline V gives CDR1 MDHEN, CDR2 SYDVKM. The V gene lost 7 bases and the J gene lost 4 bases, with 11 bases spanning the gap. The CDR3 spells CASMLNRGANVLTF. CDR3 DNA sequence: TGTGCCAGCATGCTGAACAGGGGGGCCAACGTCCTGACTTTC.

This clone was seen more than once but under ten times. The chain recombines TRBV30 with TRBJ2-7; TRBD1 matches 9 bases. Germline V gene lookup returns CDR1 GTSNPN and CDR2 SVGIG (reference sequence). V was pared by 5 bases and J by 1 base, with 6 bases of the junction left unmatched. The CDR3 contains 14 residues. The CDR3 DNA sequence: TGTGCCTGGGAGCCGGGGACAGGGTCCTACGAGCAGTACTTC. This translates into CAWEPGTGSYEQYF.

This sequence joins TRBV5-5 and TRBJ2-1; the match to TRBD2 covers 10 bases. This CDR3 contains 19 residues. Germline assignment: CDR1 SGHKS and CDR2 YYEKEE (reference sequence). The V and J ends lost 2 bases and 2 bases, in that order; junction bases with no gene match: 13. CDR3 nucleotide sequence: TGTGCCAGCAGCTTTCCGGGACACGAAGCGGGAGGGCCCTACAATGAGCAGTTCTTC. This encodes CASSFPGHEAGGPYNEQFF.

The DNA for the CDR3 is TGTGCCAGCTCACCCAGCCCGCAAGGCGGGAGTACTGAAGCTTTCTTT. Translated: CASSPSPQGGSTEAFF. This rearrangement joins TRBV18 to TRBJ1-1, with D unresolved. CDR1 is KGHSH, CDR2 LQKENI, per germline. The V end lost 3 bases, the J end lost 5 bases, and 19 bases lay between the germline ends. This CDR3 region has 16 residues.

The count of this clone is one. The rearrangement links TRBV5-8 to TRBJ1-1, with D unclear. Germline lookup yields CDR1 SGHTS and CDR2 YDEGEE. V was trimmed by 0 bases and J by 8 bases, leaving 8 bases between them. CDR3 length equals 12 residues. The CDR3 bases are TGTGCCAGCAGCTTGGTGGCGGGGGAAGCTTTCTTT. Encoded protein: CASSLVAGEAFF.

The gene calls are TRBV5-3 and TRBJ2-5; TRBD2 agrees at 12 bases. TRBV5-3 qualifies as an ORF whose function is uncertain. The J segment lost 0 bases and the V segment lost 10 bases, leaving 10 bases of the junction unmatched. The CDR3 spans 16 residues. CDR3 region: CAATGTSGSYQETQYF. In nucleotides, the CDR3 is TGTGCCGCCACCGGGACTAGCGGGTCGTACCAAGAGACCCAGTACTTC.

A single count supports this clone. The chain combines TRBV4-2 with TRBJ1-2; possible D gene TRBD1, 6 bases. V was trimmed by 0 bases and J by 4 bases, leaving 6 bases between them. This CDR3 region has 13 residues. In germline, CDR1 is LGHNA, CDR2 YNFKEQ. The DNA for the CDR3 is TGTGCCAGCAGCCAAGAGGGGGCCTATGGCTACACCTTC. It specifies CASSQEGAYGYTF.

V is TRBV11-2 and J is TRBJ2-1, with TRBD1 matching over 9 bases. V shed 6 bases, J shed 5 bases, and the junction held 8 bases outside the gene matches. CDR3 length: 15 amino acids. Per the germline V gene, CDR1 is SGHAT and CDR2 is FQNNGV. The CDR3 reads CASSLGQGRDNEQFF. The CDR3, as DNA: TGTGCCAGCAGTCTGGGACAGGGAAGAGACAATGAGCAGTTCTTC. The complete variable domain, with remaining parts taken from reference TRBV11-2 and TRBJ2-1, reads EAGVAQSPRYKIIEKRQSVAFWCNPISGHATLYWYQQILGQGPKLLIQFQNNGVVDDSQLPKDRFSAERLKGVDSTLKIQPAKLEDSAVYLCASSLGQGRDNEQFFGPGTRLTVL.

This rearrangement joins TRBV7-9 to TRBJ1-2, with 10 bases identical to TRBD1. Per the germline V gene, CDR1 is SEHNR and CDR2 is FQNEAQ (reference sequence). The CDR3 length is 13 residues. With V trimmed by 6 bases and J by 7 bases, 5 bases remained unmatched. The CDR3: CASSYRQGAGYTF. As DNA, the CDR3 is TGTGCCAGCAGTTATCGACAGGGGGCTGGCTACACCTTC.

This clone was picked up a small number of times. The chain has TRBV7-8 and TRBJ2-7; 7 bases map to TRBD1. Germline CDR1 SGHVS, CDR2 FQNEAQ. The CDR3 is 13 amino acids. Trimming removed 5 bases from V and 4 bases from J; junction bases left unmatched: 5. CDR3 region: CASSVRQGYEQYF. The CDR3 nucleotides are TGTGCCAGCAGCGTTCGACAGGGTTACGAGCAGTACTTC.

J is TRBJ2-2 and V is TRBV12-3 or TRBV12-4; D ambiguous. The CDR3 length is 13 residues. V lost 2 bases and J 5 bases, leaving 6 bases between the germline ends. CDR3 coding DNA: TGTGCCAGCAGTTTAAGCGAGACCGGGGAGCTGTTTTTT. Residues: CASSLSETGELFF.

The chain joins TRBV25-1 to TRBJ2-7; TRBD2 matches at 7 bases. Germline CDR1 MGHDK, CDR2 SYGVNS. The junction had 19 bases not matched to a gene; V was cut back by 6 bases and J by 2 bases. CDR3 size: 18 residues. Here the CDR3 reads CASSRIDPSSGAAYEQYF. The DNA for the CDR3 is TGTGCCAGCAGCCGTATCGACCCCTCTAGCGGTGCCGCCTACGAGCAGTACTTC.

The V and J genes are TRBV20-1 and TRBJ2-7, with 7 positions matching TRBD1. Germline trimming cut 3 bases from V and 1 base from J; bases unmatched to any gene: 3. This CDR3 spans 13 amino acids. Germline assignment: CDR1 DFQATT and CDR2 SNEGSKA (reference sequence). The CDR3 here is CSASPTGSYEQYF. CDR3 sequence (DNA): TGCAGTGCTAGTCCGACAGGGTCCTACGAGCAGTACTTC.